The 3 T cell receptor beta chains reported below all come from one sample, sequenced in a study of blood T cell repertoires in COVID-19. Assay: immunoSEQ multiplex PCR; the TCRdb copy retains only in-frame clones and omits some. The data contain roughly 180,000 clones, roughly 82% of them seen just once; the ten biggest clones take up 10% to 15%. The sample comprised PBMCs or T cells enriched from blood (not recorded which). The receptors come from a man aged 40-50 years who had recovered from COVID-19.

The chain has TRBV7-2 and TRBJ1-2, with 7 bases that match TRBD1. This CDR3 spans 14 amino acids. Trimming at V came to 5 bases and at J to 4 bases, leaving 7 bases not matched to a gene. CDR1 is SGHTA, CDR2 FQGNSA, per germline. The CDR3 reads CASSMYRDSYGYTF. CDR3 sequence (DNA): TGTGCCAGCAGCATGTACCGGGACAGCTATGGCTACACCTTC.

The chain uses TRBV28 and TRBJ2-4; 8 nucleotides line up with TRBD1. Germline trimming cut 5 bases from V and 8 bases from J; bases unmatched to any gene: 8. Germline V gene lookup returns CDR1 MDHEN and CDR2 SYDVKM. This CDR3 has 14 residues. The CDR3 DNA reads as TGTGCCAGCAGTCCAGGGGGCGGGGCTGACATTCAGTACTTC. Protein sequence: CASSPGGGADIQYF.

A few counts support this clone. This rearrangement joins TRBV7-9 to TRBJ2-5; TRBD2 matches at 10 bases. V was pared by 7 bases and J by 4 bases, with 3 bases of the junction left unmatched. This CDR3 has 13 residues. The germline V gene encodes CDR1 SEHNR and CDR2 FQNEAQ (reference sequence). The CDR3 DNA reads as TGTGCCAGCATCCCTAGCGGGAGAGAGACCCAGTACTTC. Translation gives CASIPSGRETQYF.